A selection of T cell receptor beta chains follows, all from one sample in a study of T cell clonotyping in hematopoietic cell transplantation. Produced via immunoSEQ multiplex PCR; TCRdb's table is partial and in-frame only. The table includes 5,500 to 6,500 clones, approximately 78% detected once. Sample: peripheral blood mononuclear cells, taken 180 days after allogeneic stem cell transplant. All receptors derive from an older male patient who had an allogeneic stem cell transplant from an unrelated donor, so T cells may come from the graft donor. Some clones in this sample may be carry-over from other donors' samples. Both conserved end residues are part of each CDR3. D genes are given only for firm matches. Clone size is shown for a subset of rows, as once, few, many or a class of expanded clone.

CDR3	DNA	D	V	J	size
CASIQGLNQPQHF	TGTGCCAGCATTCAGGGCCTCAATCAGCCCCAGCATTTT	.	TRBV6-6	TRBJ1-5	.
CACHGSLGSDGNTIYF	TGTGCCTGCCATGGGTCACTAGGGAGTGATGGAAACACCATATATTTT	.	TRBV30	TRBJ1-3	.
CASSLAVTYEQYF	TGTGCCAGCAGCTTGGCAGTCACCTACGAGCAGTACTTC	.	TRBV5-6	TRBJ2-7	.
CASSLEHQTQYF	TGCGCCAGCAGCTTGGAGCATCAGACCCAGTACTTC	.	TRBV5-1	TRBJ2-5	.
CASNFGTGSEKLFF	TGTGCCAGCAACTTTGGAACAGGGAGTGAAAAACTGTTTTTT	.	TRBV5-6	TRBJ1-4	.
CASSLNRYEQYF	TGTGCCAGCAGTTTAAATCGGTACGAGCAGTACTTC	.	TRBV28	TRBJ2-7	.
CASSEAPVYSYEQYF	TGTGCCAGCAGTGAAGCCCCCGTTTACTCCTACGAGCAGTACTTC	.	TRBV6-1	TRBJ2-7	few
CASSYSDPQSWNEQFF	TGTGCCAGCAGTTACTCCGACCCCCAATCATGGAATGAGCAGTTCTTC	.	TRBV6-5	TRBJ2-1	.
CASRWGVAQPQHF	TGTGCCAGCAGATGGGGGGTAGCTCAGCCCCAGCATTTT	.	TRBV6-1	TRBJ1-5	few
CASSAPQSYEQFF	TGTGCCAGCAGCGCGCCGCAGAGTTATGAGCAGTTCTTC	.	TRBV9	TRBJ2-1	once
CASSEGQYQETQYF	TGTGCCAGCAGTGAAGGACAGTACCAAGAGACCCAGTACTTC	.	TRBV25-1	TRBJ2-5	few
CASSTNRGQEQYF	TGTGCCAGCAGCACCAACAGGGGGCAGGAGCAGTACTTC	TRBD1	TRBV7-9	TRBJ2-7	once
CSVTGDSGNTIYF	TGCAGCGTGACAGGAGATAGTGGAAACACCATATATTTT	.	TRBV29-1	TRBJ1-3	few
CASRKQIGTAYEQYF	TGTGCCAGCAGAAAACAAATAGGGACAGCCTACGAGCAGTACTTC	TRBD1	TRBV6-6	TRBJ2-7	.
CASSYSRDLNTEAFF	TGTGCCAGCAGTTACTCAAGGGACTTGAACACTGAAGCTTTCTTT	.	TRBV6-5	TRBJ1-1	.
CASSFPGEQFF	TGTGCCAGCAGCTTTCCTGGTGAGCAGTTCTTC	.	TRBV7-9	TRBJ2-1	.
CASSLYWTSIYNEQFF	TGTGCCAGCAGCTTGTACTGGACTAGCATCTACAATGAGCAGTTCTTC	TRBD2	TRBV5-6	TRBJ2-1	.
CASSPDTIGNYGYTF	TGTGCCAGCTCACCCGACACGATCGGGAACTATGGCTACACCTTC	.	TRBV18	TRBJ1-2	.
CSVNRGMNTEAFF	TGCAGCGTAAACAGGGGAATGAACACTGAAGCTTTCTTT	TRBD1	TRBV29-1	TRBJ1-1	.
CASSLPRSDLGYEQYF	TGTGCCAGCAGTTTACCCCGGTCCGACCTCGGCTACGAGCAGTACTTC	.	TRBV28	TRBJ2-7	medium-sized
CASSPITSTDTQYF	TGTGCCAGCAGCCCAATTACTAGCACAGATACGCAGTATTTT	.	TRBV7-8	TRBJ2-3	.
CASSLGPLGGRKNIQYF	TGTGCCAGCAGCTTAGGACCCCTGGGCGGGAGGAAAAACATTCAGTACTTC	TRBD2	TRBV7-8	TRBJ2-4	.
CASRPGVPSGNTIYF	TGTGCCAGCAGGCCTGGGGTCCCCTCTGGAAACACCATATATTTT	.	TRBV6-5	TRBJ1-3	.
CASSHTGGSSYNEQFF	TGTGCCAGCAGCCACACGGGGGGCAGCTCCTACAATGAGCAGTTCTTC	.	TRBV13	TRBJ2-1	.
CASSLGLASYNEQFF	TGTGCCAGCAGCTTGGGACTAGCGTCTTACAATGAGCAGTTCTTC	TRBD2	TRBV7-3	TRBJ2-1	.
CASSQRGGGGLYEQYF	TGTGCCAGCAGCCAAAGGGGGGGCGGGGGCCTCTACGAGCAGTACTTC	.	TRBV28	TRBJ2-7	.
CASSLALASGSNEQYF	TGTGCCAGCAGCTTAGCATTGGCTAGCGGGAGTAACGAGCAGTACTTC	TRBD2	TRBV7-2	TRBJ2-7	.
CASSFVPGGEKLFF	TGTGCCAGCAGTTTTGTGCCCGGAGGTGAAAAACTGTTTTTT	.	TRBV28	TRBJ1-4	medium-sized
CASSYYRVPYEQYF	TGTGCCAGCAGTTACTACAGGGTCCCCTACGAGCAGTACTTC	.	TRBV6-5	TRBJ2-7	.
CASSLTGDTEAFF	TGTGCCAGCAGCTTAACAGGGGACACTGAAGCTTTCTTT	TRBD1	TRBV7-9	TRBJ1-1	.
CASRGTGSGYTF	TGCGCCTCCAGGGGGACAGGCTCTGGCTACACCTTC	TRBD1	TRBV4-1	TRBJ1-2	.
CASSLTGTPYTDTQYF	TGTGCCAGCAGTTTAACCGGGACGCCTTACACAGATACGCAGTATTTT	.	TRBV7-2	TRBJ2-3	.
CASRTGGYGYTF	TGTGCCAGCCGGACAGGGGGCTATGGCTACACCTTC	TRBD1	TRBV27	TRBJ1-2	.
CASSSDPQKREKLFF	TGTGCCAGCAGCTCTGACCCCCAAAAGAGGGAAAAACTGTTTTTT	.	TRBV5-4	TRBJ1-4	.
CASSQVLDTEAFF	TGTGCCAGCAGTCAAGTCCTGGACACTGAAGCTTTCTTT	.	TRBV28	TRBJ1-1	large
CSAGGTASYEQYF	TGCAGCGCCGGCGGGACGGCGTCCTACGAGCAGTACTTC	.	TRBV29-1	TRBJ2-7	.
CASSKDEGAANYGYTF	TGTGCCAGTAGTAAAGACGAGGGGGCGGCTAACTATGGCTACACCTTC	TRBD1	TRBV19	TRBJ1-2	.
CASSPGTSVNLEEQYF	TGTGCCAGCAGCCCAGGGACTAGCGTCAATTTAGAAGAGCAGTACTTC	TRBD2	TRBV5-4	TRBJ2-7	.
CASSLSRLAEETQYF	TGTGCCAGCAGCCTCAGCAGACTAGCGGAAGAGACCCAGTACTTC	TRBD2	TRBV11-2	TRBJ2-5	.
CASSIVGSGYTQYF	TGTGCCAGTAGTATAGTCGGGAGCGGGTATACGCAGTATTTT	.	TRBV19	TRBJ2-3	.
CASSQVWTVGQTQYF	TGCGCCAGCAGCCAAGTCTGGACGGTGGGACAGACCCAGTACTTC	.	TRBV4-3	TRBJ2-5	.
CASRRTGNTEAFF	TGTGCCAGCAGACGGACAGGGAACACTGAAGCTTTCTTT	TRBD1	TRBV5-6	TRBJ1-1	.
CASSFSRDYEQYF	TGTGCCAGCAGCTTTTCGCGAGACTACGAGCAGTACTTC	.	TRBV11-2	TRBJ2-7	.
CASSVPGAHYEQYF	TGTGCCAGCAGTGTGCCGGGGGCGCATTACGAGCAGTACTTC	.	TRBV25-1	TRBJ2-7	.
CSVDRGSYNEQFF	TGCAGCGTTGATAGGGGGTCATACAATGAGCAGTTCTTC	.	TRBV29-1	TRBJ2-1	.
CASSGDRGVEKLFF	TGTGCCAGCAGTGGGGACAGGGGAGTCGAAAAACTGTTTTTT	TRBD1	TRBV6-6	TRBJ1-4	hyperexpanded
CASSLGAGAYNEQFF	TGTGCCAGCAGCTTAGGCGCGGGAGCCTACAATGAGCAGTTCTTC	TRBD2	TRBV7-6	TRBJ2-1	.
CASSLFTGGSYEQYF	TGCGCCAGCAGCTTGTTTACAGGGGGCTCCTACGAGCAGTACTTC	TRBD1	TRBV5-1	TRBJ2-7	few
CASSPRHSPNEKLFF	TGTGCCAGTAGTCCCCGACACTCTCCCAATGAAAAACTGTTTTTT	.	TRBV19	TRBJ1-4	.
CASSDGLGAYEQYF	TGTGCCAGCAGTGATGGACTAGGGGCCTACGAGCAGTACTTC	TRBD2	TRBV6-1	TRBJ2-7	.
CASSWTGSSNQPQHF	TGTGCCAGCAGTTGGACAGGGAGCAGCAATCAGCCCCAGCATTTT	TRBD1	TRBV6-6	TRBJ1-5	.
CASSLRPTGNTEAFF	TGCGCCAGCAGCTTGAGACCTACAGGGAACACTGAAGCTTTCTTT	.	TRBV5-1	TRBJ1-1	few